This T cell receptor (beta chain) was obtained from a study of siplizumab effects on memory and regulatory T cells. General study points: The mapping of alloreactive clones to unstimulated subsets covered only a minor fraction of them. The study did not confirm that proliferating Tregs from siplizumab cultures were suppressive.

The data were produced by immunoSEQ multiplex PCR, yet TCRdb's version contains in-frame clones alone and is incomplete. The data contain over 85,000 clones, roughly 94% of them seen just once; the ten biggest clones take up 0.3%. This clone appeared a few times. What it binds is not known. The CDR3 length is 11 residues. Deletions cut 1 base from V and 7 bases from J, with 1 base between. Germline CDR1 and CDR2: SGHAT and FQNNGV. The gene calls are TRBV11-2 and TRBJ2-2; D gene uncertain. The clonotype was recovered from a human donor in good health. Sequenced sample: non-Treg CD4+ T cells sorted from blood. This CDR3 reads CASSLVGELFF. CDR3 DNA sequence: TGTGCCAGCAGCTTAGTCGGGGAGCTGTTTTTT.